A selection of T cell receptor beta chains follows, all from one sample in a study of shared clonotypes between healthy human individuals. Clones were read by immunoSEQ multiplex PCR, and TCRdb kept only the in-frame ones, dropping some. The data show 2 million to 3 million clones, around nine tenths seen once. The sample consisted of naive CD4+ T cells sorted from blood. The source of these receptors is a man aged 18-30 years in good health. CDR3s include the opening cysteine and the closing phenylalanine or tryptophan. A D gene is named only where the DNA matches it firmly. Rows give clone size only sometimes, using once, few, many, or a class for an expanded clone.

TRBV2	-	TRBJ2-5	TRBD2	CASGGETRETQYF	TGTGCCAGCGGGGGGGAAACTCGGGAGACCCAGTACTTC
TRBV11-2	-	TRBJ2-5	-	CASSPGPGRQETQYF	TGTGCCAGCAGTCCTGGCCCCGGAAGGCAAGAGACCCAGTACTTC
TRBV5-1	few	TRBJ1-1	-	CASSNYGQTNTEAFF	TGCGCCAGCAGCAATTACGGACAGACGAACACTGAAGCTTTCTTT
TRBV7-2	-	TRBJ2-3	TRBD2	CASSPRTSGPPSTDTQYF	TGTGCCAGCAGCCCCCGGACTAGCGGGCCACCCAGCACAGATACGCAGTATTTT
TRBV9	-	TRBJ1-3	TRBD1	CASSVAGTGRSGNTIYF	TGTGCCAGCAGCGTAGCTGGGACAGGGCGGTCTGGAAACACCATATATTTT
TRBV10-3	-	TRBJ2-1	TRBD1	CAISGVGQLYNEQFF	TGTGCCATCAGCGGGGTGGGACAGCTCTACAATGAGCAGTTCTTC
TRBV10-3	-	TRBJ2-2	TRBD1	CATRGTGVAGELFF	TGTGCCACCCGGGGGACAGGGGTTGCCGGGGAGCTGTTTTTT
TRBV30	-	TRBJ2-1	TRBD1	CASTGGKAESYNEQFF	TGTGCCTCGACAGGGGGCAAGGCGGAGTCCTACAATGAGCAGTTCTTC
TRBV7-8	once	TRBJ2-3	-	CASSLRQITDTQYF	TGTGCCAGCAGCTTAAGGCAGATCACAGATACGCAGTATTTT
TRBV6-1	-	TRBJ1-4	-	CASRRETNEKLFF	TGTGCCAGCAGGCGGGAAACTAATGAAAAACTGTTTTTT
TRBV19	-	TRBJ2-3	TRBD2	CACAGRGDTDTQYF	TGTGCCTGTGCTGGGCGGGGGGACACAGATACGCAGTATTTT
TRBV28	-	TRBJ1-4	-	CASSFGNDYNEKLFF	TGTGCCAGCAGTTTTGGGAATGACTATAATGAAAAACTGTTTTTT
TRBV15	-	TRBJ1-1	-	CATSEGAMNTEAFF	TGTGCCACCAGCGAAGGAGCCATGAACACTGAAGCTTTCTTT
TRBV7-2	once	TRBJ2-1	TRBD2	CASRSGLAGSHEQFF	TGTGCCAGCAGGTCGGGACTAGCGGGATCACATGAGCAGTTCTTC
TRBV2	-	TRBJ1-1	-	CASSEERGMTEAFF	TGTGCCAGCAGTGAAGAGCGGGGGATGACTGAAGCTTTCTTT
TRBV9	-	TRBJ2-3	-	CASSDSLADTQYF	TGTGCCAGCAGCGACTCCCTGGCAGATACGCAGTATTTT
TRBV5-1	-	TRBJ1-3	-	CASSLSGMSSGNTIYF	TGCGCCAGCAGCTTGTCAGGAATGAGCTCTGGAAACACCATATATTTT
TRBV5-1	-	TRBJ1-5	-	CASSLEGKGQPQHF	TGCGCCAGCAGCTTGGAGGGTAAGGGGCAGCCCCAGCATTTT
TRBV27	-	TRBJ2-5	-	CASRKRGLETQYF	TGTGCCAGCAGAAAAAGGGGCCTTGAGACCCAGTACTTC
TRBV7-2	-	TRBJ2-3	TRBD2	CASSPGTNTDTQYF	TGTGCCAGCAGCCCGGGGACTAACACAGATACGCAGTATTTT
TRBV29-1	-	TRBJ2-5	-	CSVGGTRKETQYF	TGCAGCGTGGGAGGGACACGTAAAGAGACCCAGTACTTC
TRBV4-3	-	TRBJ2-3	-	CASSQGQGIDTQYF	TGCGCCAGCAGCCAAGGTCAGGGGATAGATACGCAGTATTTT
TRBV7-2	-	TRBJ2-7	-	CASSLGLREQYF	TGTGCCAGCAGCTTGGGCTTGAGAGAGCAGTACTTC
TRBV10-3	-	TRBJ2-5	-	CAISESGGIETQYF	TGTGCCATCAGTGAATCAGGGGGGATAGAGACCCAGTACTTC
TRBV7-9	-	TRBJ2-1	TRBD2	CASSYLAGGTSYNEQFF	TGTGCCAGCAGCTACCTAGCGGGGGGCACCTCCTACAATGAGCAGTTCTTC
TRBV2	-	TRBJ2-1	TRBD1	CASSALGLGTANEQFF	TGTGCCAGCAGTGCGTTAGGATTGGGGACAGCGAATGAGCAGTTCTTC
TRBV5-1	-	TRBJ2-7	TRBD1	CASSLDRGNPTYEQYF	TGCGCCAGCAGCCTGGACAGGGGAAATCCTACTTACGAGCAGTACTTC
TRBV29-1	-	TRBJ2-1	-	CSAYKAGLSNEQFF	TGCAGCGCCTATAAGGCGGGGCTTAGCAATGAGCAGTTCTTC
TRBV7-9	-	TRBJ2-7	-	CASSLPGTARGYEQYF	TGTGCCAGCAGCCTCCCTGGGACCGCGCGGGGCTACGAGCAGTACTTC
TRBV19	-	TRBJ2-2	-	CASRPPGLRLPGELFF	TGTGCCAGTAGACCTCCCGGGCTACGGTTACCCGGGGAGCTGTTTTTT
TRBV18	-	TRBJ2-2	TRBD1	CASSPRTGSDTGELFF	TGTGCCAGCTCACCACGGACAGGGTCGGACACCGGGGAGCTGTTTTTT
TRBV13	-	TRBJ2-7	TRBD1	CASSSSLTSGTGRSEQYF	TGTGCCAGCAGCTCCTCCCTGACGTCCGGGACAGGGCGTAGTGAGCAGTACTTC
TRBV4-1	-	TRBJ2-4	TRBD1	CASSHPDRMENIQYF	TGCGCCAGCAGCCACCCGGACAGGATGGAAAACATTCAGTACTTC
TRBV5-6	-	TRBJ1-2	-	CASSLVGTGGLGYTF	TGTGCCAGCAGCTTGGTGGGCACAGGAGGCCTTGGCTACACCTTC
TRBV12-5	-	TRBJ2-7	TRBD2	CASGLDLPGGEQYF	TGTGCTAGTGGTTTGGACCTCCCCGGGGGGGAGCAGTACTTC
TRBV6-6	-	TRBJ1-4	TRBD1	CAGRQGATNEKLFF	TGTGCCGGGAGACAGGGAGCAACTAATGAAAAACTGTTTTTT
TRBV10-3	-	TRBJ2-3	TRBD2	CAISSGTSGGSSTDTQYF	TGTGCCATCAGTTCCGGGACTAGCGGAGGGAGTAGCACAGATACGCAGTATTTT
TRBV2	-	TRBJ2-3	TRBD2	CASRYPGLAGGPPSTDTQYF	TGTGCCAGCAGATATCCGGGACTAGCGGGAGGGCCGCCTAGCACAGATACGCAGTATTTT
TRBV10-1	-	TRBJ2-2	-	CASSQLNTGELFF	TGCGCCAGCAGTCAATTGAACACCGGGGAGCTGTTTTTT
TRBV11-2	-	TRBJ1-5	-	CASSLSGGQPQHF	TGTGCCAGCAGCTTATCGGGGGGTCAGCCCCAGCATTTT
TRBV29-1	-	TRBJ1-4	TRBD1	CSVSVGTGVEKLFF	TGCAGCGTGTCCGTCGGGACAGGGGTTGAAAAACTGTTTTTT
TRBV5-1	-	TRBJ2-7	-	CASSLVSNYEQYF	TGCGCCAGCAGCTTGGTGTCGAACTACGAGCAGTACTTC